The text below deals with one TCR beta chain. Its target is not known. This sample is drawn from a study of shared clonotypes between healthy human individuals. Study-level information: Each donor's CD4 naive and CD4 memory cells filled three plates apiece, CD8 naive two, and CD8 memory one.

Study-wide points: When naive CD4 clonotypes were compared across a handful of donors, around 4.6% were shared. The authors expected sequencing depth to affect clonotype sharing among donors.

Assay: immunoSEQ multiplex PCR; the TCRdb copy retains only in-frame clones and omits some. The profile shows roughly 660,000 clones, about 92% of them singletons. V gave up 6 bases and J gave up 3 bases, with 21 bases separating them. The CDR3 spans 16 residues. CDR1 LNHDA and CDR2 SQIVND come from the germline V gene (reference sequence). Sequences were obtained from memory CD8+ T cells from PBMCs. Described subset: CD45RO+ cells pooled with CCR7-negative TemRA cells. This chain links TRBV19 with TRBJ2-7; D unresolved. This TCR was sampled from a young man in good health. Some clones in this sample may be carry-over from other donors' samples. The CDR3 coding sequence is TGTGCCAGTAGCGCTACCAACCTAAATAGAGTCTACGAGCAGTACTTC. This gives the protein CASSATNLNRVYEQYF.